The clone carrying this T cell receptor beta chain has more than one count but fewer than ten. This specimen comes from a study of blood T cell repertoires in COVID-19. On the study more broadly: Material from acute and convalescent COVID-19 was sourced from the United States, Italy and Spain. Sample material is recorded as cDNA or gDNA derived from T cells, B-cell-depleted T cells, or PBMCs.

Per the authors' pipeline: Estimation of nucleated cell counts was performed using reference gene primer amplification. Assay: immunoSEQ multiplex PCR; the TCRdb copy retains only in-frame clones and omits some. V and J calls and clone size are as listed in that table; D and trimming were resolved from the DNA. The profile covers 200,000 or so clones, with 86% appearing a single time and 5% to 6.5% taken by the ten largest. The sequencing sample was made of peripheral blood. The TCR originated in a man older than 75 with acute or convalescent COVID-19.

This CDR3 reads CSVQSWERMNTEAFF. The CDR3 DNA is TGCAGCGTCCAGTCGTGGGAGAGAATGAACACTGAAGCTTTCTTT. The chain couples TRBV29-1 to TRBJ1-1; D remains ambiguous. Germline V CDR1 and CDR2: SQVTM, ANQGSEA. The V and J ends lost 6 bases and 0 bases respectively, with 17 bases between them. The CDR3 loop spans 15 amino acids. The variable domain in full, completed from reference TRBV29-1 and TRBJ1-1, reads SAVISQKPSRDICQRGTSLTIQCQVDSQVTMMFWYRQQPGQSLTLIATANQGSEATYESGFVIDKFPISRPNLTFSTLTVSNMSPEDSSIYLCSVQSWERMNTEAFFGQGTRLTVV.